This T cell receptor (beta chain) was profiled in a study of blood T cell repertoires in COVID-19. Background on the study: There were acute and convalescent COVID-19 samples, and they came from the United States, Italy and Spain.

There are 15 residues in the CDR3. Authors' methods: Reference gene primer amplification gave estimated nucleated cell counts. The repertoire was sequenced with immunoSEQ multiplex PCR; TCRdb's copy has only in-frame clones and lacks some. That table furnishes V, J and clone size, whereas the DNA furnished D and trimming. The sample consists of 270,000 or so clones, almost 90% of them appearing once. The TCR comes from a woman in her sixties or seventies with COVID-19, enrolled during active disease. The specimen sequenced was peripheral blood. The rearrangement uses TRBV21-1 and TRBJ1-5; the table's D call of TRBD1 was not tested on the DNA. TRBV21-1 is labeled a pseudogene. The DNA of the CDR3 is TGTGCCAGCAGCTTCTACAGGGGTCGGGATCAGCCCCAGCATTTT. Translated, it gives CASSFYRGRDQPQHF.